Following are 32 T cell receptor beta chains from one sample sequenced in a study of control samples from healthy donors and cancer patients. Sequencing used immunoSEQ multiplex PCR; TCRdb keeps in-frame clones, though not all of them. The table lists 120,000 to 150,000 clones, approximately 90% of them singletons. The specimen was blood. The receptors shown here come from a woman in her 30s in good health.

The genes are TRBV7-2 and TRBJ2-3; a possible D gene is TRBD1 (6 bases). The length of the CDR3 is 14 residues. Germline V gene sequence: CDR1 SGHTA, CDR2 FQGNSA. The V end was cut by 0 bases, the J end by 4 bases, with 8 bases between. CDR3 DNA: TGTGCCAGCAGCTTAGCAGACAGGCCAGATACGCAGTATTTT. Translation gives CASSLADRPDTQYF.

V gene TRBV7-3 combines with J gene TRBJ1-2; no clear D gene. Trimming shortened V by 5 bases and J by 0 bases, and 10 bases separated the two germline ends. Germline CDR1 reads SGHTA; CDR2 reads FQGTGA. This CDR3 is built from 14 residues. This CDR3 reads CASSPNAANYGYTF. The CDR3 region has the DNA TGTGCCAGCAGCCCAAACGCAGCTAACTATGGCTACACCTTC. Combining the CDR3 with reference TRBV7-3 and TRBJ1-2 gives the whole variable domain GAGVSQTPSNKVTEKGKYVELRCDPISGHTALYWYRQSLGQGPEFLIYFQGTGAADDSGLPNDRFFAVRPEGSVSTLKIQRTERGDSAVYLCASSPNAANYGYTFGSGTRLTVV.

The rearrangement links TRBV7-9 to TRBJ2-5; 10 positions agree with TRBD1. Germline assignment: CDR1 SEHNR and CDR2 FQNEAQ (reference sequence). CDR3 length equals 15 residues. V lost 5 bases and J lost 4; bases outside the gene matches: 7. Here the CDR3 DNA reads TGTGCCAGCAGCGTCGATGACAGGGGGCCAGAGACCCAGTACTTC. Amino acid sequence: CASSVDDRGPETQYF.

The rearrangement links TRBV10-1 to TRBJ1-4; D possibly corresponds to TRBD1 (5 bases). The germline V gene encodes CDR1 WNHNN and CDR2 SYGVQD (reference sequence). V lost 0 bases and J 7 bases, leaving 12 bases between the germline ends. The CDR3 spans 15 residues. The CDR3 DNA reads as TGCGCCAGCAGTGAGTCAGGGGCCATGCGTGAAAAACTGTTTTTT. It yields the protein CASSESGAMREKLFF.

This clone was seen only once. The chain combines TRBV4-1 with TRBJ2-3; 9 nucleotides align to TRBD2. This CDR3 spans 17 amino acids. Germline CDR1 is MGHRA and CDR2 is YSYEKL. V trimming: 0 bases; J trimming: 2 bases; junction bases outside the gene matches: 6. The CDR3: CASSQEGAGGLTDTQYF. The CDR3 DNA reads as TGCGCCAGCAGCCAAGAGGGCGCGGGAGGGCTCACAGATACGCAGTATTTT.

The chain carries TRBV19 and TRBJ2-5, with 14 bases that match TRBD2. Trimming removed 5 bases from V and 5 bases from J; junction bases left unmatched: 10. From germline, CDR1 is LNHDA and CDR2 SQIVND (reference sequence). This CDR3 spans 17 amino acids. The DNA for the CDR3 is TGTGCCAGTAGTGTCGGACTAGCGGGGGGAGGTGCGGAGACCCAGTACTTC. It encodes CASSVGLAGGGAETQYF.

This clone was detected many times. The gene calls are TRBV5-8 and TRBJ2-1; D may be TRBD1 (5 bases). The germline gives CDR1 SGHTS, CDR2 YDEGEE. V was trimmed by 1 base and J by 6 bases, leaving 14 bases between them. The CDR3 has 15 residues. CDR3 in amino acids: CASSLRAGLVNEQFF. CDR3 bases: TGTGCCAGCAGCTTGAGGGCAGGGTTGGTCAATGAGCAGTTCTTC.

This chain connects TRBV7-9 to TRBJ2-7; no clear D gene. CDR1 SEHNR and CDR2 FQNEAQ come from the germline V gene (reference sequence). Trimming cost V 1 base and J 0 bases, with 7 bases left between them. CDR3 size: 14 residues. Here the CDR3 DNA reads TGTGCCAGCAGCTTAGGCAGAAGCTCCTACGAGCAGTACTTC. Its protein product is CASSLGRSSYEQYF.

This clone appeared once. The chain joins TRBV7-6 to TRBJ1-5; the match to TRBD1 covers 10 bases. V shed 2 bases, J shed 6 bases, and the junction held 16 bases outside the gene matches. This CDR3 region has 19 residues. Germline assignment: CDR1 SGHVS and CDR2 FNYEAQ. The CDR3, as DNA: TGTGCCAGCAGCTTAAACGGATCTCGGACAGGGGGGAAAGGTCAGCCCCAGCATTTT. Amino acids: CASSLNGSRTGGKGQPQHF.

The chain is built from TRBV30 and TRBJ1-4; tentatively, D is TRBD1 (5 bases). The CDR3 has 13 residues. The germline CDR1 and CDR2 sequences are GTSNPN and SVGIG (reference sequence). V shed 2 bases and J shed 8 bases, with 12 bases lying between them. CDR3 in DNA: TGTGCCTGGAGTCTCGGGGGGGGAGAAAAACTGTTTTTT. This encodes CAWSLGGGEKLFF. The full variable domain, its missing parts supplied by reference TRBV30 and TRBJ1-4, is SQTIHQWPATLVQPVGSPLSLECTVEGTSNPNLYWYRQAAGRGLQLLFYSVGIGQISSEVPQNLSASRPQDRQFILSSKKLLLSDSGFYLCAWSLGGGEKLFFGSGTQLSVL.

Here the CDR3 DNA reads TGTGCCAGCAGTCCCAGGAGGGCAGGCGAAAAACTGTTTTTT. It translates to CASSPRRAGEKLFF. V gene TRBV11-2 combines with J gene TRBJ1-4; no firm D call. The CDR3 contains 14 residues. Germline lookup yields CDR1 SGHAT and CDR2 FQNNGV. V lost 6 bases to trimming and J lost 8 bases, with 16 bases between them. The complete variable domain, with remaining parts taken from reference TRBV11-2 and TRBJ1-4, reads EAGVAQSPRYKIIEKRQSVAFWCNPISGHATLYWYQQILGQGPKLLIQFQNNGVVDDSQLPKDRFSAERLKGVDSTLKIQPAKLEDSAVYLCASSPRRAGEKLFFGSGTQLSVL.

Only one count was recorded for this clone. The V and J genes are TRBV6-6 and TRBJ2-3; D ambiguous. Germline CDR1 reads MNHNY; CDR2 reads SVGAGI (reference sequence). V lost 4 bases, J lost 6 bases, and 11 bases lay in between. The CDR3 consists of 13 residues. CDR3 nucleotides: TGTGCCAGCAGTTCCCGATCTTGGGATACGCAGTATTTT. Translating it yields CASSSRSWDTQYF.

J is TRBJ1-4 and V is TRBV29-1; D is possibly TRBD1 (5 bases). Germline-derived CDR1 and CDR2 are SQVTM and ANQGSEA. Trimming pared 4 bases from V and 12 bases from J, leaving 12 bases between. CDR3 length equals 11 residues. CDR3: CSVGGGGELFF. CDR3 nucleotide sequence: TGCAGCGTTGGGGGGGGAGGCGAACTGTTTTTT.

The chain carries TRBV28 and TRBJ1-5; the match to TRBD1 covers 8 bases. CDR1 and CDR2 from the germline V gene are MDHEN and SYDVKM. This CDR3 is 15 amino acids long. V trimming: 6 bases; J trimming: 7 bases; junction bases outside the gene matches: 11. CDR3: CASSLLQGVGQPQHF. The DNA for the CDR3 is TGTGCCAGCAGCCTATTACAGGGGGTGGGGCAGCCCCAGCATTTT. The entire variable domain, with the rest obtained from reference TRBV28 and TRBJ1-5, is as follows: DVKVTQSSRYLVKRTGEKVFLECVQDMDHENMFWYRQDPGLGLRLIYFSYDVKMKEKGDIPEGYSVSREKKERFSLILESASTNQTSMYLCASSLLQGVGQPQHFGDGTRLSIL.

This chain connects TRBV5-4 to TRBJ1-6; TRBD1 aligns across 9 bases. Losses at the gene ends were 3 bases for V and 7 bases for J; bases not matched to a gene: 2. The germline CDR1 and CDR2 sequences are SGHNT and YYREEE (reference sequence). The CDR3 is made up of 14 amino acids. CDR3 in amino acids: CASSWDRANSPLHF. Written as DNA, the CDR3 is TGTGCCAGCAGCTGGGACAGGGCCAATTCACCCCTCCACTTT.

The J gene is TRBJ2-1, the V gene TRBV6-5, with D perhaps being TRBD1 or TRBD2 (5 bases each). V lost 0 bases and J lost 9, with 9 bases in between. Germline CDR1 MNHEY, CDR2 SVGAGI. This CDR3 contains 13 residues. CDR3 bases: TGTGCCAGCAGTTACTCGTTCGGGGCTGAGCAGTTCTTC. It translates to CASSYSFGAEQFF.

The V gene is TRBV5-5, the J gene TRBJ2-4, with 7 positions matching TRBD1. V dropped 7 bases and J dropped 9; count of bases not matched to a gene: 16. This CDR3 has 15 residues. Germline loops: CDR1 SGHKS, CDR2 YYEKEE (reference sequence). The CDR3 DNA is TGTGCCAGCCGGACAGGTTGGAATTCGGATACCATTCAGTACTTC. It is translated as CASRTGWNSDTIQYF.

The chain carries TRBV18 and TRBJ2-4, with TRBD1 matching over 8 bases. Losses at the gene ends were 5 bases for V and 0 bases for J; bases not matched to a gene: 6. Per the germline V gene, CDR1 is KGHSH and CDR2 is LQKENI. This CDR3 is built from 16 residues. The CDR3 nucleotides read TGTGCCAGCTCATCGGACAGGGTGGGAGCCAAAAACATTCAGTACTTC. It specifies CASSSDRVGAKNIQYF.

The chain couples TRBV2 to TRBJ1-2; 9 bases line up with TRBD1. CDR1 SNHLY and CDR2 FYNNEI come from the germline V gene. The J segment lost 6 bases and the V segment lost 6 bases, leaving 11 bases of the junction unmatched. The CDR3 covers 15 residues. The CDR3 loop reads CASSRETGGADGYTF. Here the CDR3 DNA reads TGTGCCAGCAGCCGGGAAACAGGGGGCGCAGATGGCTACACCTTC.

This clone was seen a single time. This chain links TRBV7-9 with TRBJ2-5; 12 bases are a match to TRBD1. This CDR3 region has 15 residues. V dropped 5 bases and J dropped 5; count of bases not matched to a gene: 6. Germline V gives CDR1 SEHNR, CDR2 FQNEAQ (reference sequence). CDR3 in DNA: TGTGCCAGCAGCCTCGGGACAGGGGGCGTGGAGACCCAGTACTTC. Translated, it gives CASSLGTGGVETQYF.

This chain joins TRBV29-1 and TRBJ1-2; a possible D gene is TRBD1 (5 bases). CDR3 length: 12 residues. The ends were cut back, 6 bases at V and 2 bases at J, with 10 bases in the middle. The V gene's germline CDR1 is SQVTM and CDR2 ANQGSEA. In nucleotides, the CDR3 is TGCAGCGTGGAGGGACCAAACTATGGCTACACCTTC. Translation gives CSVEGPNYGYTF.

This sequence joins TRBV2 and TRBJ1-5; 12 nucleotides line up with TRBD1. The V gene end was trimmed by 0 bases and the J gene end by 6 bases; junction bases not matched to a gene: 3. CDR1 SNHLY and CDR2 FYNNEI come from the germline V gene. This CDR3 is 16 amino acids long. The CDR3 sequence is CASSEAGTGGRQPQHF. The CDR3 nucleotides are TGTGCCAGCAGTGAAGCCGGGACAGGGGGCCGTCAGCCCCAGCATTTT.

The rearrangement links TRBV3-1 (or the pseudogene TRBV3-2) to TRBJ2-7; weak D call: TRBD2 (6 bases). Germline assignment: CDR1 LGHDT and CDR2 YNNKEL (reference sequence). This CDR3 has 12 residues. The V gene lost 4 bases and the J gene lost 6 bases, with 10 bases spanning the gap. The CDR3 nucleotides read TGTGCCAGCAGCCGCCGGGACTTCGAGCAGTACTTC. This encodes CASSRRDFEQYF.

This chain connects TRBV7-9 to TRBJ2-6; TRBD1 matches at 7 bases. This CDR3 is built from 19 residues. J lost 0 bases, V lost 1 base, and 9 bases had no gene match. The germline V gene has CDR1 SEHNR and CDR2 FQNEAQ (reference sequence). For the CDR3, the DNA is TGTGCCAGCAGCTTAGATAAGGGGGACAGAGGCTCTGGGGCCAACGTCCTGACTTTC. This gives the protein CASSLDKGDRGSGANVLTF.

CDR3 loop: CASSIDARYGAFF. In DNA form, the CDR3 reads TGTGCCAGCAGTATAGACGCCAGGTACGGAGCTTTCTTT. The rearrangement links TRBV12-3 or TRBV12-4 to TRBJ1-1; D is unresolved. There are 13 residues in the CDR3. Trimming removed 5 bases at V and 10 bases at J, with 17 bases between.

The chain employs TRBV27 and TRBJ1-3; D ambiguous. V was clipped by 6 bases and J by 2 bases, with 5 bases between them. Germline V lookup: CDR1 MNHEY, CDR2 SMNVEV (reference sequence). The CDR3 runs 12 residues. The CDR3 coding sequence is TGTGCCAGCAGCGGTGCTGGAAACACCATATATTTT. Amino acids: CASSGAGNTIYF.

The chain recombines TRBV14 with TRBJ2-2; 7 nucleotides agree with TRBD1. The CDR3 runs to 14 residues. J lost 4 bases, V lost 6 bases, and 5 bases had no gene match. CDR1 and CDR2 (germline): SGHDN, FVKESK. CDR3 in DNA: TGTGCCAGCAGTACAGGGGTTGCCACCGGGGAGCTGTTTTTT. Its translation: CASSTGVATGELFF.

J is TRBJ2-1 and V is TRBV4-2, with 7 positions matching TRBD1. Germline V gene lookup returns CDR1 LGHNA and CDR2 YNFKEQ. Losses at the gene ends were 8 bases for V and 0 bases for J; bases not matched to a gene: 1. The CDR3 extends over 13 amino acids. The DNA for the CDR3 is TGTGCCAGCCGGGACAGCTCCTACAATGAGCAGTTCTTC. This sequence encodes CASRDSSYNEQFF.

The rearrangement joins TRBV2 to TRBJ1-1; 9 bases map to TRBD1. Germline CDR1 and CDR2: SNHLY and FYNNEI. The length of the CDR3 is 14 residues. V shed 2 bases, J shed 4 bases, and the junction held 2 bases outside the gene matches. CDR3 DNA: TGTGCCAGCAGTGAAAACAGGGGGCGCACTGAAGCTTTCTTT. This translates into CASSENRGRTEAFF.

This sequence joins TRBV19 and TRBJ2-7; D possibly corresponds to TRBD1 (6 bases). The CDR3 length is 14 residues. Trimming pared 2 bases from V and 6 bases from J, leaving 14 bases between. Germline V gene data show CDR1 as LNHDA and CDR2 as SQIVND (reference sequence). In nucleotides, the CDR3 is TGTGCCAGTAGTATACGGCAGGGGTCCGGCGAGCAGTACTTC. Protein product: CASSIRQGSGEQYF.

This clone was counted once. The chain joins TRBV30 to TRBJ1-1; D uncertain. Looked up from germline, CDR1 is GTSNPN and CDR2 is SVGIG (reference sequence). The CDR3 contains 11 residues. V lost 5 bases to trimming and J lost 2 bases, with 6 bases between them. CDR3 residues: CAWGENTEAFF. The CDR3 DNA follows: TGTGCCTGGGGGGAAAACACTGAAGCTTTCTTT.

The V gene is TRBV3-1 (or the pseudogene TRBV3-2), the J gene TRBJ1-4, with D unresolved. V was cut by 6 bases and J by 7 bases, with 12 bases left in between. CDR1 is LGHDT, CDR2 YNNKEL, per germline (reference sequence). This CDR3 comprises 13 residues. This CDR3 is CASSLYGSEKLFF. In DNA, the CDR3 is TGTGCCAGCAGTCTTTATGGCTCTGAAAAACTGTTTTTT.